This is a list of T cell receptor beta chains from one sample in a study of response to subunit inactivated influenza vaccine. TCRdb reprocessed the RT-PCR reads with MiXCR, giving one entry per CDR3 protein. The sample has roughly 670,000 distinct CDR3 sequences; 12% to 15% are singletons. The starting material was PBMCs from blood, obtained roughly 2 weeks before vaccination. These receptors were taken from a man between 45 and 60 years old who received an inactivated influenza vaccine. Each CDR3 is given with its conserved first and last residue.

j_call: TRBJ1-5
cdr3_length: 14
v_call: TRBV20-1
cdr3_aa: CSARDWDDGQPQHF

j_call: TRBJ1-5
cdr3_length: 15
v_call: TRBV6-5
cdr3_aa: CASSYSSAANQPQHF

j_call: TRBJ2-1
cdr3_length: 14
v_call: TRBV29-1
cdr3_aa: CSGRLGGPINEQFF

j_call: TRBJ1-1
cdr3_length: 14
v_call: TRBV29-1
cdr3_aa: CSAEGGIRYSEAFF

j_call: TRBJ1-4
cdr3_length: 17
v_call: TRBV7-6
cdr3_aa: CASSSPPGGGAEEKLFF

j_call: TRBJ2-3
cdr3_length: 16
v_call: TRBV29-1
cdr3_aa: CSVSEGLGSGTDTQYF

j_call: TRBJ2-2
cdr3_length: 17
v_call: TRBV4-3
cdr3_aa: CASSPSRDSRYTGELFF

j_call: TRBJ2-1
cdr3_length: 16
v_call: TRBV15
cdr3_aa: CATSRDRGNLYNEQFF

j_call: TRBJ2-1
cdr3_length: 15
v_call: TRBV6-5
cdr3_aa: CASSYGRGLGNEQFF

j_call: TRBJ2-7
cdr3_length: 13
v_call: TRBV14
cdr3_aa: CASSQGAGGQQYF

j_call: TRBJ2-1
cdr3_length: 13
v_call: TRBV7-7
cdr3_aa: CASSWAQGNEQFF

j_call: TRBJ2-2
cdr3_length: 15
v_call: TRBV4-3
cdr3_aa: CASSRDRGYTGELFF

j_call: TRBJ1-1
cdr3_length: 18
v_call: TRBV4-3
cdr3_aa: CASSQDPSVTGRNTEAFF

j_call: TRBJ2-7
cdr3_length: 13
v_call: TRBV4-3
cdr3_aa: CASSQEGMREQYF

j_call: TRBJ1-1
cdr3_length: 14
v_call: TRBV25-1
cdr3_aa: CASSELTANTEAFF

j_call: TRBJ1-1
cdr3_length: 14
v_call: TRBV10-3
cdr3_aa: CAISESRGPTEAFF

j_call: TRBJ2-5
cdr3_length: 15
v_call: TRBV12-3/TRBV12-4
cdr3_aa: CASSFWRGKPETQYF

j_call: TRBJ2-3
cdr3_length: 15
v_call: TRBV28
cdr3_aa: CASSLERDTTDTQYF

j_call: TRBJ2-1
cdr3_length: 13
v_call: TRBV5-1
cdr3_aa: CASSSLAGTEQFF

j_call: TRBJ1-2
cdr3_length: 15
v_call: TRBV3-1
cdr3_aa: CASSHAGQGSGGYTF

j_call: TRBJ2-1
cdr3_length: 13
v_call: TRBV28
cdr3_aa: CASSTPGGNEQFF

j_call: TRBJ2-7
cdr3_length: 15
v_call: TRBV7-9
cdr3_aa: CASSLGVGGFNEQYF

j_call: TRBJ2-7
cdr3_length: 16
v_call: TRBV7-2
cdr3_aa: CASSLVRSPGSYEQYF

j_call: TRBJ1-3
cdr3_length: 17
v_call: TRBV6-1
cdr3_aa: CASRPPLGSASGNTIYF

j_call: TRBJ2-2
cdr3_length: 15
v_call: TRBV29-1
cdr3_aa: CSVGFSGWNTGELFF

j_call: TRBJ2-1
cdr3_length: 15
v_call: TRBV6-4
cdr3_aa: CASSVGLNTYNEQFF

j_call: TRBJ2-3
cdr3_length: 16
v_call: TRBV4-2
cdr3_aa: CASSQESHHLTDTQYF

j_call: TRBJ1-1
cdr3_length: 15
v_call: TRBV5-1
cdr3_aa: CASSLAGIGNTEAFF

j_call: TRBJ2-3
cdr3_length: 11
v_call: TRBV20-1
cdr3_aa: CSAGMADTQYF

j_call: TRBJ1-5
cdr3_length: 14
v_call: TRBV28
cdr3_aa: CASSFLGDNQPQHF

j_call: TRBJ2-5
cdr3_length: 12
v_call: TRBV12-3/TRBV12-4
cdr3_aa: CASSTGEETQYF

j_call: TRBJ2-2
cdr3_length: 15
v_call: TRBV6-1
cdr3_aa: CASRTSGINTGELFF

j_call: TRBJ2-7
cdr3_length: 13
v_call: TRBV5-1
cdr3_aa: CASSTGTNREQYF

j_call: TRBJ2-3
cdr3_length: 14
v_call: TRBV7-2
cdr3_aa: CASSFGPGTDTQYF

j_call: TRBJ1-3
cdr3_length: 18
v_call: TRBV5-1
cdr3_aa: CASSLAGQGSISGNTIYF

j_call: TRBJ1-2
cdr3_length: 14
v_call: TRBV11-2
cdr3_aa: CASSLEYREGGYTF

j_call: TRBJ1-6
cdr3_length: 13
v_call: TRBV6-2/TRBV6-3
cdr3_aa: CAIKGYADSPLHF

j_call: TRBJ1-1
cdr3_length: 14
v_call: TRBV25-1
cdr3_aa: CASSESGDWTEAFF

j_call: TRBJ1-2
cdr3_length: 15
v_call: TRBV20-1
cdr3_aa: CSASPPRDREEGYTF

j_call: TRBJ2-1
cdr3_length: 15
v_call: TRBV2
cdr3_aa: CASMTRARGLNEQFF

j_call: TRBJ2-7
cdr3_length: 14
v_call: TRBV12-3/TRBV12-4
cdr3_aa: CASSPTTGDTEQYF

j_call: TRBJ1-5
cdr3_length: 17
v_call: TRBV2
cdr3_aa: CASSTPGTTYSNQPQHF

j_call: TRBJ2-7
cdr3_length: 14
v_call: TRBV29-1
cdr3_aa: CSVEDRGHDYEQYF

j_call: TRBJ2-3
cdr3_length: 14
v_call: TRBV3-1
cdr3_aa: CASSQAGFTDTQYF

j_call: TRBJ2-7
cdr3_length: 14
v_call: TRBV6-2/TRBV6-3
cdr3_aa: CASSYGDGSYEQYF

j_call: TRBJ2-1
cdr3_length: 10
v_call: TRBV29-1
cdr3_aa: CSVESEKQFF